These 32 T cell receptor beta chains originate from one sample sequenced in a study of cytomegalovirus exposure and HLA in healthy donors. The PCR employed 60 Vbeta primers together with 13 Jbeta primers. Assay used: immunoSEQ multiplex PCR; TCRdb lists only in-frame clones, some missing. The table has about 180,000 clones, over 70% seen once. Sequenced material: PBMCs. All receptors come from a male donor in good health and CMV-seronegative.

The J gene is TRBJ2-1, the V gene TRBV11-3; possibly TRBD2 for D (5 bases). The V end was cut by 0 bases, the J end by 6 bases, with 21 bases between. CDR1 and CDR2 from the germline V gene are SGHNT and YENEEA. The CDR3 has 18 residues. This chain's CDR3 is CASSLDQSGSGSGNEQFF. DNA of the CDR3: TGTGCCAGCAGCTTAGATCAGTCAGGCAGTGGAAGCGGCAATGAGCAGTTCTTC.

As regards this clone: This sample includes further DNA sequences coding for the same CDR3. V gene TRBV6-6 combines with J gene TRBJ2-7, with TRBD2 matching 8 bases. This CDR3 region has 14 residues. J was trimmed by 4 bases and V by 2 bases; bases with no gene match: 4. Germline-derived CDR1 and CDR2 are MNHNY and SVGAGI (reference sequence). For the CDR3, the DNA is TGTGCCAGCAGTTACGGATCGGGAGGGTACGAGCAGTACTTC. Translating gives CASSYGSGGYEQYF.

CDR3 residues: CASSPGDRDNQPQHF. CDR3 DNA sequence: TGTGCCAGCAGTCCGGGGGACAGGGATAATCAGCCCCAGCATTTT. The chain links TRBV27 to TRBJ1-5; 9 nucleotides line up with TRBD1. The germline gives CDR1 MNHEY, CDR2 SMNVEV (reference sequence). The CDR3 has 15 amino acids. Trimming cost V 5 bases and J 4 bases; bases outside gene matches: 6.

The chain couples TRBV28 to TRBJ2-7, with D unresolved. Germline loops: CDR1 MDHEN, CDR2 SYDVKM. The CDR3 is 12 amino acids. Trimming stripped 4 bases from V and 6 bases from J, with 10 bases between. The CDR3 protein is CASSSGGLEQYF. In DNA form, the CDR3 reads TGTGCCAGCAGTTCCGGCGGTCTCGAGCAGTACTTC.

In DNA, the CDR3 is TGTGCCAGCAGTGAAAAACAGTCCCTTTCACCCCTCCACTTT. The encoded protein is CASSEKQSLSPLHF. V and J are TRBV25-1 and TRBJ1-6, with D unresolved. CDR3 length: 14 residues. V lost 2 bases and J 9 bases, leaving 11 bases between the germline ends. Germline values: CDR1 MGHDK, CDR2 SYGVNS.

This clone was counted between two and nine times. J is TRBJ2-7 and V is TRBV29-1; 7 bases align to TRBD1. The CDR3 has 14 amino acids. Trimming cost V 5 bases and J 2 bases; bases outside gene matches: 9. Germline CDR1 and CDR2: SQVTM and ANQGSEA. For the CDR3, the DNA is TGCAGCGTTTACACAGGGGCGAACCCCTACGAGCAGTACTTC. Its translation is CSVYTGANPYEQYF.

The rearrangement links TRBV29-1 to TRBJ1-1; unclear D gene. Between the trimmed V and J ends, which lost 3 bases and 5 bases, there was a span of 10 bases. The CDR3 runs to 12 residues. Looked up from germline, CDR1 is SQVTM and CDR2 is ANQGSEA. CDR3: CSVERGSTEAFF. CDR3 DNA sequence: TGCAGCGTTGAGAGAGGTTCAACTGAAGCTTTCTTT.

The chain combines TRBV7-2 with TRBJ2-3; TRBD2 aligns across 11 bases. The CDR3 is made up of 17 amino acids. Losses at the gene ends were 5 bases for V and 2 bases for J; bases not matched to a gene: 9. The V gene's germline CDR1 is SGHTA and CDR2 FQGNSA. The CDR3: CASSARLAGRFTDTQYF. CDR3 DNA sequence: TGTGCCAGCAGCGCCCGACTAGCGGGAAGGTTCACAGATACGCAGTATTTT.

The genes are TRBV30 and TRBJ2-1; 11 bases fit TRBD2. This CDR3 spans 18 amino acids. In germline, CDR1 is GTSNPN, CDR2 SVGIG (reference sequence). V shed 0 bases, J shed 3 bases, and the junction held 10 bases outside the gene matches. CDR3 sequence (DNA): TGTGCCTGGAGTGTAGGGACTAGCGGAGTGGAAGGCTACAATGAGCAGTTCTTC. Translation: CAWSVGTSGVEGYNEQFF.

The V and J genes are TRBV27 and TRBJ2-5; a possible D gene is TRBD2 (6 bases). The J call may be wrong; the DNA end is better matched by TRBJ2-7. This CDR3 region has 17 residues. Per the germline V gene, CDR1 is MNHEY and CDR2 is SMNVEV (reference sequence). The CDR3 DNA is TGTGCCAGCAGCCTACAAAAAACTAGCTATAACTCCTACGAGCAGTACTTC. Translation: CASSLQKTSYNSYEQYF.

This sequence joins TRBV13 and TRBJ1-1, with D perhaps TRBD1 (6 bases). V lost 5 bases to trimming and J lost 2 bases, with 15 bases between them. CDR1 PRHDT and CDR2 FYEKMQ come from the germline V gene (reference sequence). The CDR3 is 15 residues long. The CDR3 DNA reads TGTGCCAGCAGCGCTCAGGAACAGGGTAACACTGAAGCTTTCTTT. It yields the protein CASSAQEQGNTEAFF.

This chain connects TRBV9 to TRBJ1-1; D gene unclear. Germline CDR1 and CDR2: SGDLS and YYNGEE. V gave up 0 bases and J gave up 3 bases, with 12 bases separating them. This CDR3 is 15 amino acids long. In nucleotides, the CDR3 is TGTGCCAGCAGCGTAGGGGCAGCACGCTACACTGAAGCTTTCTTT. It is translated as CASSVGAARYTEAFF.

This chain joins TRBV4-2 and TRBJ2-1, with 7 bases fitting TRBD1. This CDR3 is built from 15 residues. Per germline, CDR1 LGHNA and CDR2 YNFKEQ. Trimming cost V 2 bases and J 5 bases; bases outside gene matches: 6. The DNA of the CDR3 is TGTGCCAGCAGCCAATCCGGGACAGCTAACAATGAGCAGTTCTTC. Translation: CASSQSGTANNEQFF.

This clone appeared a single time. The chain is built from TRBV4-1 and TRBJ1-1; 7 bases agree with TRBD1. With V trimmed by 5 bases and J by 1 base, 10 bases remained unmatched. This CDR3 region has 16 residues. CDR1 MGHRA and CDR2 YSYEKL come from the germline V gene. DNA of the CDR3: TGCGCCAGCAGCAGGGAAGGGGGACAGACGAACACTGAAGCTTTCTTT. Translated: CASSREGGQTNTEAFF.

The gene calls are TRBV4-2 and TRBJ1-1, with 7 bases identical to TRBD1. Per the germline V gene, CDR1 is LGHNA and CDR2 is YNFKEQ. The length of the CDR3 is 15 residues. The V segment lost 3 bases and the J segment 1 base; nucleotides outside the gene matches: 5. The CDR3 here is CASSHPRGRNTEAFF. In DNA form, the CDR3 reads TGTGCCAGCAGCCACCCCAGGGGGAGGAACACTGAAGCTTTCTTT.

The rearrangement links TRBV30 to TRBJ2-3; 7 bases fit TRBD2. This CDR3 has 13 residues. Per the germline V gene, CDR1 is GTSNPN and CDR2 is SVGIG (reference sequence). With 2 bases clipped from V and 2 bases from J, the junction kept 1 base outside the gene matches. The CDR3 reads CAWSRGDTDTQYF. Written as DNA, the CDR3 is TGTGCCTGGAGTCGGGGGGACACAGATACGCAGTATTTT.

The genes are TRBV2 and TRBJ1-3, with D possibly matching TRBD1 (5 bases). Germline V gene lookup returns CDR1 SNHLY and CDR2 FYNNEI. The V end lost 3 bases, the J end lost 2 bases, and 8 bases lay between the germline ends. The CDR3 spans 14 residues. DNA of the CDR3: TGTGCCAGCAGTGAGGGGGGAACTGGAAACACCATATATTTT. Its protein product is CASSEGGTGNTIYF.

This chain joins TRBV4-2 and TRBJ2-1, with 7 bases matching TRBD1. Germline-derived CDR1 and CDR2 are LGHNA and YNFKEQ. This CDR3 has 14 amino acids. Losses at the gene ends were 4 bases for V and 3 bases for J; bases not matched to a gene: 3. The chain's CDR3 is CASSRRDSYNEQFF. The CDR3 DNA is TGTGCCAGCAGCCGCCGGGACAGCTACAATGAGCAGTTCTTC.

The genes are TRBV7-6 and TRBJ2-3; a possible D gene is TRBD1 (6 bases). The germline V and J ends were trimmed by 5 bases and 1 base, with 16 bases remaining between them. Germline-derived CDR1 and CDR2 are SGHVS and FNYEAQ. The CDR3 loop spans 16 amino acids. The DNA of the CDR3 is TGTGCCAGCAGCCCCCAGCAGGGGTCGGGCACAGATACGCAGTATTTT. This gives the protein CASSPQQGSGTDTQYF.

This clone was observed a handful of times. The chain recombines TRBV28 with TRBJ1-1; D is undetermined. V was pared by 4 bases and J by 6 bases, with 18 bases between. The V gene's germline CDR1 is MDHEN and CDR2 SYDVKM. CDR3 length: 15 residues. The CDR3 region has the DNA TGTGCCAGCAGTTCCCCCCCGACCGCTAGACCTGAAGCTTTCTTT. It translates to CASSSPPTARPEAFF.

In this sample, this clone turned up a few times. The chain joins TRBV5-1 to TRBJ2-1; TRBD2 matches 9 bases. Germline CDR1 is SGHRS and CDR2 is YFSETQ. V shed 4 bases, J shed 4 bases, and the junction held 6 bases outside the gene matches. The CDR3 length is 15 residues. The CDR3 loop is CASSPTSGNYNEQFF. CDR3 nucleotide sequence: TGCGCCAGCAGCCCGACTAGCGGAAATTACAATGAGCAGTTCTTC.

This clone was detected many times. The chain links TRBV28 to TRBJ1-5; the D is unclear. The CDR3 has 15 amino acids. V was shortened by 5 bases and J by 5 bases, with 16 bases between the two germline ends. The germline CDR1 and CDR2 sequences are MDHEN and SYDVKM. In DNA form, the CDR3 reads TGTGCCAGCAGTGTACTCCCCGAAACCCATCAGCCCCAGCATTTT. Protein: CASSVLPETHQPQHF.

The V call is TRBV7-9, the J call TRBJ1-3; a weak D match, TRBD1 (5 bases). Trimming shortened V by 5 bases and J by 6 bases, and 17 bases separated the two germline ends. Germline V CDR1 and CDR2: SEHNR, FQNEAQ (reference sequence). CDR3 length: 15 residues. DNA of the CDR3: TGTGCCAGCAGCCCCCGACCGACAGAGGAAAACACCATATATTTT. This translates into CASSPRPTEENTIYF.

The CDR3 bases are TGTGCCAGCAGCTTAGGAGAGTGGACAGGGAACACCGGGGAGCTGTTTTTT. Protein: CASSLGEWTGNTGELFF. The rearrangement links TRBV7-7 to TRBJ2-2; 7 bases align to TRBD1. The junction had 6 bases not matched to a gene; V was cut back by 1 base and J by 1 base. CDR3 length: 17 residues. Germline CDR1 reads SSHAT; CDR2 reads FNYEAQ (reference sequence).

The chain carries TRBV5-4 and TRBJ2-1; 9 bases fit TRBD1. Germline-derived CDR1 and CDR2 are SGHNT and YYREEE (reference sequence). This CDR3 region has 13 residues. The V segment lost 4 bases and the J segment 7 bases; nucleotides outside the gene matches: 3. The CDR3 nucleotides are TGTGCCAGCAGCCCGACAGGGGGGAATGAGCAGTTCTTC. Translated, it gives CASSPTGGNEQFF. The whole variable domain, filled in from reference TRBV5-4 and TRBJ2-1, reads ETGVTQSPTHLIKTRGQQVTLRCSSQSGHNTVSWYQQALGQGPQFIFQYYREEENGRGNFPPRFSGLQFPNYSSELNVNALELDDSALYLCASSPTGGNEQFFGPGTRLTVL.

The chain carries TRBV12-2 and TRBJ1-6. TRBV12-2 constitutes a pseudogene. This CDR3 spans 12 amino acids. The CDR3 sequence is CASRLARSPLHF. CDR3 coding DNA: TGTGCAAGTCGCTTAGCGCGCTCACCCCTCCACTTT.

The chain couples TRBV6-5 to TRBJ1-3; no definite D call. Trimming left V 0 bases short and J 1 base short, with 10 bases between. This CDR3 comprises 16 residues. CDR1 MNHEY and CDR2 SVGAGI come from the germline V gene. The CDR3 loop is CASSYSRDFSGNTIYF. CDR3 DNA: TGTGCCAGCAGTTACTCGCGTGATTTTTCTGGAAACACCATATATTTT.

This chain uses TRBV5-6 with TRBJ1-4, with 9 bases fitting TRBD1. Germline lookup yields CDR1 SGHDT and CDR2 YYEEEE. Trimming took 4 bases from V and 8 from J; bases not matched to a gene: 9. The CDR3 contains 15 residues. The DNA of the CDR3 is TGTGCCAGCAGCCGAATTGGGGACAGGGAGGAAAAACTGTTTTTT. This codes for CASSRIGDREEKLFF.

V gene TRBV4-1 combines with J gene TRBJ1-2, with D maybe TRBD1 (6 bases). The CDR3 runs 16 residues. V dropped 1 base and J dropped 4 bases, with 16 bases sitting between them. In germline, CDR1 is MGHRA, CDR2 YSYEKL. Here the CDR3 reads CASSQGLLGAAYGYTF. CDR3 DNA sequence: TGCGCCAGCAGCCAAGGATTGCTGGGGGCTGCCTATGGCTACACCTTC.

The rearrangement links TRBV14 to TRBJ2-3; 7 nucleotides match TRBD2. CDR3 length: 14 amino acids. CDR1 and CDR2 from the germline V gene are SGHDN and FVKESK. V was clipped by 4 bases and J by 7 bases; unmatched bases: 8. The CDR3: CASSPGLVKNTQYF. The CDR3 bases are TGTGCCAGCAGCCCCGGACTAGTTAAAAATACGCAGTATTTT.

J is TRBJ1-5 and V is TRBV30; 10 bases map to TRBD1. The germline V gene has CDR1 GTSNPN and CDR2 SVGIG (reference sequence). The CDR3 extends over 15 amino acids. Trimming took 5 bases from V and 0 from J; bases not matched to a gene: 4. CDR3 bases: TGTGCCTGGGGGACAGGGGATCATAGCAATCAGCCCCAGCATTTT. This gives the protein CAWGTGDHSNQPQHF.

The chain couples TRBV30 to TRBJ1-4; D might be TRBD1 (5 bases). CDR3 size: 19 residues. Trimming pared 0 bases from V and 3 bases from J, leaving 23 bases between. Germline lookup yields CDR1 GTSNPN and CDR2 SVGIG (reference sequence). The CDR3 DNA sequence: TGTGCCTGGAGTGTAGGGGCCTGGGCAGGGAGGTGGTCTAATGAAAAACTGTTTTTT. Amino acids: CAWSVGAWAGRWSNEKLFF. The variable domain in full, completed from reference TRBV30 and TRBJ1-4, reads SQTIHQWPATLVQPVGSPLSLECTVEGTSNPNLYWYRQAAGRGLQLLFYSVGIGQISSEVPQNLSASRPQDRQFILSSKKLLLSDSGFYLCAWSVGAWAGRWSNEKLFFGSGTQLSVL.